This T cell receptor beta chain was recovered during a study of T-cell reconstitution after alpha-beta-depleted transplantation in children. This clonotype has a handful of counts. V shed 0 bases and J shed 10 bases, with 8 bases lying between them. The CDR3 covers 12 residues. Germline V CDR1 and CDR2: SGHRS, YFSETQ. Unique molecular identifiers were used to barcode this TCRbeta library. In TCRdb, the PCR reads were re-called with MiXCR into one record per CDR3 protein. This repertoire shows tens of thousands of distinct CDR3 sequences, approximately 7.4% found once; its top ten account for less than 3%.

The clonotype originates from a human donor who donated a stem cell graft to a child with acute lymphoblastic leukemia. This specimen consisted of PBMCs from the stem cell graft donor, obtained from the stem cell graft. This sequence joins TRBV5-1 and TRBJ2-4; D might be TRBD1 (5 bases). As DNA, the CDR3 is TGCGCCAGCAGCTTGGAAGCAGGGATTCAGTACTTC. Translation gives CASSLEAGIQYF.